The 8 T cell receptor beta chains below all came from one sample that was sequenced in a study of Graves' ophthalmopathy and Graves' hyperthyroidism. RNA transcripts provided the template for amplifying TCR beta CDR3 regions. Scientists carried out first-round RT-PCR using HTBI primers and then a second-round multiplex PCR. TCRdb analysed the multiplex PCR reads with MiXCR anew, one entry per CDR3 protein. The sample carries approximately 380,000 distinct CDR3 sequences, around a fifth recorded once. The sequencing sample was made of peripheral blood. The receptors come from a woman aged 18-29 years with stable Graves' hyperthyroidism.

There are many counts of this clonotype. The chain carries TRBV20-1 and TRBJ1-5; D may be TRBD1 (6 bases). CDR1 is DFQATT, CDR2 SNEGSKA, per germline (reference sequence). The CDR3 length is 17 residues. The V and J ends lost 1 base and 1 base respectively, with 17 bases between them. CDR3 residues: CSARGRTWGQSNQPQHF. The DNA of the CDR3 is TGCAGTGCTAGAGGTCGAACTTGGGGGCAGAGCAATCAGCCCCAGCATTTT.

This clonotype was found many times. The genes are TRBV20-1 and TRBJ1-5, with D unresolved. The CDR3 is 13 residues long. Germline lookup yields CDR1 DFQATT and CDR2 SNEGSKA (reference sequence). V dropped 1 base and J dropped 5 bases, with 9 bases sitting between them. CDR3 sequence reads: CSARVLEDQPQHF. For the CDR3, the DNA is TGCAGTGCTAGAGTCTTAGAAGATCAGCCCCAGCATTTT.

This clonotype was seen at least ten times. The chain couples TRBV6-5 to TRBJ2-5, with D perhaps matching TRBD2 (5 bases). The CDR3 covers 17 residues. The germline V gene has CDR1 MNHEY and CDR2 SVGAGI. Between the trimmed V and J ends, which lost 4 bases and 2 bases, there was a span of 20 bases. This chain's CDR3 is CASSSTPDYGPQETQYF. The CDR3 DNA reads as TGTGCCAGCAGTTCAACGCCCGACTACGGGCCACAAGAGACCCAGTACTTC.

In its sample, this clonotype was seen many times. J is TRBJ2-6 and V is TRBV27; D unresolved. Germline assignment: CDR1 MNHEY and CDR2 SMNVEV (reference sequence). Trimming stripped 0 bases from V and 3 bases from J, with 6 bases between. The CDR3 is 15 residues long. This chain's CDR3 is CASSLSWGGANVLTF. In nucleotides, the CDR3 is TGTGCCAGCAGTTTATCGTGGGGTGGGGCCAACGTCCTGACTTTC.

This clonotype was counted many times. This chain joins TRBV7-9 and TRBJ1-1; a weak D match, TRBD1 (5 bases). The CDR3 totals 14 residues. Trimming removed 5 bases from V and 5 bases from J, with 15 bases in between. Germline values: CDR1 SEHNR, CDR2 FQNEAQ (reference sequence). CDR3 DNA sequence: TGTGCCAGCAGCCCGACAAGGGGATGGACTGAAGCTTTCTTT. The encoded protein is CASSPTRGWTEAFF. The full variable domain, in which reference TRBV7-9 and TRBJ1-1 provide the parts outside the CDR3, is DTGVSQNPRHKITKRGQNVTFRCDPISEHNRLYWYRQTLGQGPEFLTYFQNEAQLEKSRLLSDRFSAERPKGSFSTLEIQRTEQGDSAMYLCASSPTRGWTEAFFGQGTRLTVV.

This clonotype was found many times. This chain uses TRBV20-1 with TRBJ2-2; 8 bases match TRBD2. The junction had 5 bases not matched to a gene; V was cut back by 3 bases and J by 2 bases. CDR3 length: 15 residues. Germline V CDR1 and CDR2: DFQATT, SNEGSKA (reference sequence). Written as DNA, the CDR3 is TGCAGTGCTAGCGGGAGGGCCTTAAACACCGGGGAGCTGTTTTTT. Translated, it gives CSASGRALNTGELFF.

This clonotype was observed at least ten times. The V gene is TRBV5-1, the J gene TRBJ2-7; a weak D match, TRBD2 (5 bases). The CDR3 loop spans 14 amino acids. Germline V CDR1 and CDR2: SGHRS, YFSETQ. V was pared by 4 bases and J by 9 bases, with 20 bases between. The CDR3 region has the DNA TGCGCCAGCAGCACCGCGGGTTCGAGGGAAAGGCAGTACTTC. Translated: CASSTAGSRERQYF.

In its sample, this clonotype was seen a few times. CDR3 sequence reads: CASSFQAGYGYTF. The CDR3 region has the DNA TGTGCCAGCAGTTTCCAGGCCGGCTATGGCTACACCTTC. J is TRBJ1-2 and V is TRBV12-3 or TRBV12-4; no clear D gene. The V end lost 3 bases, the J end lost 4 bases, and 9 bases lay between the germline ends. The CDR3 sequence is 13 residues long.